The TCR beta chain described here comes from a study of blood T cell repertoires in COVID-19. Study information: The United States, Italy and Spain were the sources of the acute and convalescent COVID-19 samples. The cDNA or gDNA used as material had been derived from T cells, B-cell-depleted T cells, or PBMCs.

Per the original methods: Scientists estimated how many nucleated cells there were by amplifying reference gene primers. Here immunoSEQ multiplex PCR was the method, and the copy in TCRdb shows in-frame clones only, minus some. V, J and clone size are those of that table, while D and trimming were read from the DNA. The table records approximately 130,000 clones, approximately 85% of them present only once. CDR3 length equals 15 residues. Trimming removed 1 base from V and 2 bases from J; junction bases left unmatched: 4. The germline gives CDR1 MNHNY, CDR2 SVGAGI (reference sequence). The V and J genes are TRBV6-6 and TRBJ1-2, with 7 bases matching TRBD1. The receptor was derived from a human donor in a cohort sampled during active COVID-19. Sequenced material: peripheral blood. This CDR3 is CASSYFSGQNYGYTF. The CDR3 coding sequence is TGTGCCAGCAGTTACTTCTCGGGACAGAACTATGGCTACACCTTC.